This T cell receptor beta chain was sequenced in a study of blood T cell repertoires in COVID-19. Per the original methods: Estimation of nucleated cell counts relied on the amplification of reference gene primers. Profiling relied on immunoSEQ multiplex PCR, and the TCRdb table lists in-frame clones only, not all of them. Clone size and V and J calls were adopted from that table, with D and trimming inferred from the DNA. The sample carries a few hundred thousand clones, 70% to 90% recorded once. Germline V gene lookup returns CDR1 MNHNS and CDR2 SASEGT. The CDR3 is 13 amino acids. V lost 3 bases and J 1 base, leaving 6 bases between the germline ends.

The rearrangement uses TRBV6-1 and TRBJ2-5, with D unclear. Input material: PBMCs or T cells enriched from blood (not recorded which). This TCR came from a woman between 40 and 50 years old who had recovered from COVID-19. CDR3 region: CASSEWSQETQYF. CDR3 coding DNA: TGTGCCAGCAGTGAGTGGAGCCAAGAGACCCAGTACTTC.